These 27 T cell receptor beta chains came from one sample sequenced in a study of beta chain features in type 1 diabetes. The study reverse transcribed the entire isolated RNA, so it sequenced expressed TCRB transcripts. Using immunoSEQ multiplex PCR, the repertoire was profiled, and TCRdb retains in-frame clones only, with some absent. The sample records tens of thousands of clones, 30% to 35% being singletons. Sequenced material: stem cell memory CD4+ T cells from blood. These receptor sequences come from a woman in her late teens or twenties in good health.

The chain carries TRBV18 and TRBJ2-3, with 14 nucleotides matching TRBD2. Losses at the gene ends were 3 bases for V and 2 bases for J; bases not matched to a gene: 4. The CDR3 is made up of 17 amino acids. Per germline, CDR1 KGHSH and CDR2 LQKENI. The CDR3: CASSPRLAGGVTDTQYF. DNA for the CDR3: TGTGCCAGCTCACCTAGACTAGCGGGAGGGGTCACAGATACGCAGTATTTT.

The CDR3 region has the DNA TGTGCCAGCTCACCACCGAGCGGGTTGGGCACTGAAGCTTTCTTT. Its translation: CASSPPSGLGTEAFF. The chain links TRBV18 to TRBJ1-1; D is unresolved. V was pared by 0 bases and J by 4 bases, with 12 bases between. Per germline, CDR1 KGHSH and CDR2 LQKENI. The CDR3 runs 15 residues.

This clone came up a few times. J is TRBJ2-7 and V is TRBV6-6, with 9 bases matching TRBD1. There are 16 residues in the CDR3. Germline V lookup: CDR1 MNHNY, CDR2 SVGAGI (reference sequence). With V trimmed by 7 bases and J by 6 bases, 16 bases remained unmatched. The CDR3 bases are TGTGCCAGCACTCCACCACCGGGACAGGGAGACTCCGAGCAGTACTTC. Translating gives CASTPPPGQGDSEQYF.

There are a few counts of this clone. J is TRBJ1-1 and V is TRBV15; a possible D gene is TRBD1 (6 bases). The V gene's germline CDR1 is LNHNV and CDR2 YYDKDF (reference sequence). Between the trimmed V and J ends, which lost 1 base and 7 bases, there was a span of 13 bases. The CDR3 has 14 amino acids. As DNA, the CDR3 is TGTGCCACCAGCAGAGCACAGGGTCTCGGTGAAGCTTTCTTT. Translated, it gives CATSRAQGLGEAFF.

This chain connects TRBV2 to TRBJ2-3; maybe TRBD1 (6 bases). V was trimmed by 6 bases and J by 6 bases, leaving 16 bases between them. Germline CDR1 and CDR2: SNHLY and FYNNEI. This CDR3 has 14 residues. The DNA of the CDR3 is TGTGCCAGCAGCTTTACAGGGTTTTCGGATACGCAGTATTTT. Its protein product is CASSFTGFSDTQYF.

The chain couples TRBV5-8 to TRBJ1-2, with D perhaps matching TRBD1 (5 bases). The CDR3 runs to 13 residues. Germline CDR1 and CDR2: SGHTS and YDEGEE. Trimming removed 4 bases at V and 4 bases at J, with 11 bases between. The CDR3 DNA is TGTGCCAGCAGCCTATCGACAGCCTATGGCTACACCTTC. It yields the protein CASSLSTAYGYTF.

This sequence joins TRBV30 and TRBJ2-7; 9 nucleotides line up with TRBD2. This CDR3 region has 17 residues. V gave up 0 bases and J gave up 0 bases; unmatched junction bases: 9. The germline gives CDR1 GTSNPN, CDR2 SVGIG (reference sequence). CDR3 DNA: TGTGCCTGGAGTGTCGCGGGACTAGCCGATCTCTCCTACGAGCAGTACTTC. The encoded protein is CAWSVAGLADLSYEQYF.

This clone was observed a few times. The CDR3 sequence: CASQGLAGDETQYF. CDR3 nucleotide sequence: TGTGCCAGTCAGGGACTAGCGGGAGATGAGACCCAGTACTTC. The V call is TRBV6-5, the J call TRBJ2-5, with 14 bases lining up with TRBD2. Trimming cost V 9 bases and J 5 bases; bases outside gene matches: 5. The CDR3 contains 14 residues. Looked up from germline, CDR1 is MNHEY and CDR2 is SVGAGI.

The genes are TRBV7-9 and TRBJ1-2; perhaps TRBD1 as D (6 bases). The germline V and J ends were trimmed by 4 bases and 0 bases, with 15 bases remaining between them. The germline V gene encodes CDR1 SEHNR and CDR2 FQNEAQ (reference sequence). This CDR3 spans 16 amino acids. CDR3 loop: CASSSRRQAANYGYTF. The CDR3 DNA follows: TGTGCCAGCAGCTCAAGACGACAGGCGGCTAACTATGGCTACACCTTC.

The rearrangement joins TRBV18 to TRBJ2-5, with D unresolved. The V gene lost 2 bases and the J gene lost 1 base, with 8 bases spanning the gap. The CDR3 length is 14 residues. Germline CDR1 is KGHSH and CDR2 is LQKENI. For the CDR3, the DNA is TGTGCCAGCTCACCAGGCAACATCCAAGAGACCCAGTACTTC. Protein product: CASSPGNIQETQYF.

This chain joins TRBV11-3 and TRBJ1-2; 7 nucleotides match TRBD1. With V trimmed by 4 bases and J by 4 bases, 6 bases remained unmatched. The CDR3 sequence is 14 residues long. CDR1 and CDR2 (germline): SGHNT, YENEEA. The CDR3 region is CASSSVSGGYGYTF. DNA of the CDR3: TGTGCCAGCAGCTCCGTCTCAGGGGGCTATGGCTACACCTTC.

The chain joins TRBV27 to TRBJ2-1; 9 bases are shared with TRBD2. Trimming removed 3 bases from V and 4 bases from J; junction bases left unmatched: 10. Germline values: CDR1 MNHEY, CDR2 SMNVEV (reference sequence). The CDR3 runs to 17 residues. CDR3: CASSFDSGTSPYNEQFF. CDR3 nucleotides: TGTGCCAGCAGTTTTGACTCCGGGACTAGCCCATACAATGAGCAGTTCTTC.

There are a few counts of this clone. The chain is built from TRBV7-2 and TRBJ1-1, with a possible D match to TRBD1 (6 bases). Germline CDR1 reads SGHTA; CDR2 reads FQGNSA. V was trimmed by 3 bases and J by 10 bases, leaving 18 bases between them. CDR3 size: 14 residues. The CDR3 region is CASSLGGGRDPAFF. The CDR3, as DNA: TGTGCCAGCAGCTTGGGCGGGGGCCGGGATCCAGCTTTCTTT.

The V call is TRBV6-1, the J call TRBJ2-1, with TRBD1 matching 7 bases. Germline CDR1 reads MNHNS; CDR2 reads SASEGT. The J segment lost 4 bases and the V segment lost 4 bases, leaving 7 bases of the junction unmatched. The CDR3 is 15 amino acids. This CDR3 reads CASSAPGTAYNEQFF. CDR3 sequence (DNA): TGTGCCAGCAGTGCCCCCGGGACAGCTTACAATGAGCAGTTCTTC.

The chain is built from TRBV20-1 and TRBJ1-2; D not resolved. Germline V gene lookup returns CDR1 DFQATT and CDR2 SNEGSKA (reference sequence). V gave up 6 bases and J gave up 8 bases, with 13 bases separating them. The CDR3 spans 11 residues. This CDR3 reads CSAKTQRGYTF. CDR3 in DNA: TGCAGTGCCAAGACCCAGAGGGGCTACACCTTC.

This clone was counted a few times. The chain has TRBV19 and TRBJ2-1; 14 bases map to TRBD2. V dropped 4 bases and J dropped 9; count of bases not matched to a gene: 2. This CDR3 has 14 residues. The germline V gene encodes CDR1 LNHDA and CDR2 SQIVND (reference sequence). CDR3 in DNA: TGTGCCAGTAGTAGACTAGCGGGAGGGGTTGAGCAGTTCTTC. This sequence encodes CASSRLAGGVEQFF.

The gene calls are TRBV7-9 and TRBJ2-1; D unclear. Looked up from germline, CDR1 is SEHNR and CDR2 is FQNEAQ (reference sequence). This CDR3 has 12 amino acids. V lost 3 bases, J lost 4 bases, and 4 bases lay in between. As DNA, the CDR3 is TGTGCCAGCAGCTTGACTTACAATGAGCAGTTCTTC. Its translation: CASSLTYNEQFF. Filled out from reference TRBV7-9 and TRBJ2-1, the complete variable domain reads DTGVSQNPRHKITKRGQNVTFRCDPISEHNRLYWYRQTLGQGPEFLTYFQNEAQLEKSRLLSDRFSAERPKGSFSTLEIQRTEQGDSAMYLCASSLTYNEQFFGPGTRLTVL.

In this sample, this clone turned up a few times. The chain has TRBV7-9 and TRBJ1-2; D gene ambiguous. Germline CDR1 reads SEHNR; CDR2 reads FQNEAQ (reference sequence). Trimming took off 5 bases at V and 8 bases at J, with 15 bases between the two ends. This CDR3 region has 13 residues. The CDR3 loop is CASSPLDGRGYTF. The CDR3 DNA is TGTGCCAGCAGCCCTCTCGATGGGAGAGGCTACACCTTC.

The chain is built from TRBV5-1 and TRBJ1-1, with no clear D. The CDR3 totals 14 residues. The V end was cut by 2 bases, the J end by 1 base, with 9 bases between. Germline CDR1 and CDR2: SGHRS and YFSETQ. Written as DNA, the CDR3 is TGCGCCAGCAGCTTAGAACCCGGGAACACTGAAGCTTTCTTT. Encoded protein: CASSLEPGNTEAFF. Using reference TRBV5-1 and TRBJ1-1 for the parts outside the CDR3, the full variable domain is KAGVTQTPRYLIKTRGQQVTLSCSPISGHRSVSWYQQTPGQGLQFLFEYFSETQRNKGNFPGRFSGRQFSNSRSEMNVSTLELGDSALYLCASSLEPGNTEAFFGQGTRLTVV.

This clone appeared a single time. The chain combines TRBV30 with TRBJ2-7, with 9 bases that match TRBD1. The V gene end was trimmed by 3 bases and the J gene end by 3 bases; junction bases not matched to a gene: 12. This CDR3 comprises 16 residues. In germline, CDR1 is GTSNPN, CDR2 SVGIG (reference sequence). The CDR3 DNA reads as TGTGCCTGGAGGGAGACGGGACAGGGAGGGAGCTACGAGCAGTACTTC. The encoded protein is CAWRETGQGGSYEQYF.

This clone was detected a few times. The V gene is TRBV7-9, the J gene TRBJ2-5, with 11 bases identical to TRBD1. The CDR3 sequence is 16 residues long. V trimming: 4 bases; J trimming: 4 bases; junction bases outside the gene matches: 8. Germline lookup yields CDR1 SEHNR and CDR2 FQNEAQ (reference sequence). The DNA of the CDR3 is TGTGCCAGCAGCTCCTTCAGGGGACAGGGGGTAGAGACCCAGTACTTC. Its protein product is CASSSFRGQGVETQYF.

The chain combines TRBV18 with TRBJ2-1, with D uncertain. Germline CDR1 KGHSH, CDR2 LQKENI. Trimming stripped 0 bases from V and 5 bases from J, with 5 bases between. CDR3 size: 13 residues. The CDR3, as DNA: TGTGCCAGCTCACCACCGTTAGACAATGAGCAGTTCTTC. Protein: CASSPPLDNEQFF.

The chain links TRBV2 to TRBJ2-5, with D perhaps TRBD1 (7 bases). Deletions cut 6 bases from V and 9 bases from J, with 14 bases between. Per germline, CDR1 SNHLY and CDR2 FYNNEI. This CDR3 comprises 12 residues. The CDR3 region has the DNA TGTGCCAGCAGCGATGACAGGGAGGCCCAGTACTTC. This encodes CASSDDREAQYF.

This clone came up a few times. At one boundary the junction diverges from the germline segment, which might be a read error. The CDR3 nucleotides are TGTGCCAGCAGTAACTCAGGGGGCAATCAGCCCCAGCATTTT. Protein product: CASSNSGGNQPQHF. This chain joins TRBV6-5 and TRBJ1-5, with D maybe TRBD1 (6 bases). The CDR3 spans 14 residues. Germline V gene sequence: CDR1 MNHEY, CDR2 SVGAGI.

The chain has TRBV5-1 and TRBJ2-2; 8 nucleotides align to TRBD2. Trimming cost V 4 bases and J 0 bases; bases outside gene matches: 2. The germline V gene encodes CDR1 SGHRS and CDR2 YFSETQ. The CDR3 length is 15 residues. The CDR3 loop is CASSELAANTGELFF. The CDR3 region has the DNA TGCGCCAGCAGCGAACTAGCGGCGAACACCGGGGAGCTGTTTTTT.

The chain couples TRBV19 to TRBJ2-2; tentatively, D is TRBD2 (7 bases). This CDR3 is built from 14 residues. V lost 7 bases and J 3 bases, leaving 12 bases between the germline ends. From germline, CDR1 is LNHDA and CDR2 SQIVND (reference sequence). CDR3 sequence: CASTGGRDTGELFF. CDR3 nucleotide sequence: TGTGCCAGTACCGGGGGGCGCGACACCGGGGAGCTGTTTTTT.

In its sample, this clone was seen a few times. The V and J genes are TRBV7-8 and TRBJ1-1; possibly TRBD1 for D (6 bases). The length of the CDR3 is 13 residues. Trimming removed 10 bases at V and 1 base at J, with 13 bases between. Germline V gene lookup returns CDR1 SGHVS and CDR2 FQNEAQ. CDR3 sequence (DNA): TGTGCCATCGTCGGGACAACGAACACTGAAGCTTTCTTT. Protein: CAIVGTTNTEAFF.